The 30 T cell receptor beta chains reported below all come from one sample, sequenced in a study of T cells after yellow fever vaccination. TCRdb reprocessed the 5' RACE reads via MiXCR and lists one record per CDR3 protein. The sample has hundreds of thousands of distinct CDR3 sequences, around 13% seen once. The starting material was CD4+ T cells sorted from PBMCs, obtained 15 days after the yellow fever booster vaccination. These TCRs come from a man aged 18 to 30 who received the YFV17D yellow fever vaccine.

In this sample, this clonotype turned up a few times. CDR3 in DNA: TGTGCCACCAGTGATTTGCGGGCAGGGGCGGGCCAAGAGACCCAGTACTTC. It codes for CATSDLRAGAGQETQYF. V is TRBV24-1 and J is TRBJ2-5; a possible D gene is TRBD1 (6 bases). Germline V gives CDR1 KGHDR, CDR2 SFDVKD. The CDR3 covers 17 residues. V lost 0 bases to trimming and J lost 1 base, with 14 bases between them.

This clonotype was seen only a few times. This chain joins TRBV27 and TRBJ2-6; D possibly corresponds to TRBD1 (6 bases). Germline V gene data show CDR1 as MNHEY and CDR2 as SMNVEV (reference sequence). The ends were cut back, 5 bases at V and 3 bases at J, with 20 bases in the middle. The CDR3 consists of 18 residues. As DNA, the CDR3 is TGTGCCAGCAGTCTACGACAGGTTGATCTCGTTGGGGCCAACGTCCTGACTTTC. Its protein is CASSLRQVDLVGANVLTF.

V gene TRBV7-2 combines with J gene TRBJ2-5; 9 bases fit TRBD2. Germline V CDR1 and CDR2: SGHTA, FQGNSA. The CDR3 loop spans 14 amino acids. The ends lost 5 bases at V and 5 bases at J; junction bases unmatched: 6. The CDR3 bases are TGTGCCAGCAGCCCGGGGACTAGCCGGGAGACCCAGTACTTC. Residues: CASSPGTSRETQYF.

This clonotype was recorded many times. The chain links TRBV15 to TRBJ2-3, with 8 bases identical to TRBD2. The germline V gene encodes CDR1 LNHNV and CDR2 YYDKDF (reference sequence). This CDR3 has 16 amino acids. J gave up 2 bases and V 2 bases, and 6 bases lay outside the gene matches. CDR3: CATSRLPGGVTDTQYF. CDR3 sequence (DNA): TGTGCCACCAGCAGACTCCCCGGGGGGGTCACAGATACGCAGTATTTT.

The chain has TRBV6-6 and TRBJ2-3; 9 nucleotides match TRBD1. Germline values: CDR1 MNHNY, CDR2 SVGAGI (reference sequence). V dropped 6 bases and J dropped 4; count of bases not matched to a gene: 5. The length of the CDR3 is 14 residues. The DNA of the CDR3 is TGTGCCAGCAGGGACAGGGGAAGTGCAGATACGCAGTATTTT. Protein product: CASRDRGSADTQYF.

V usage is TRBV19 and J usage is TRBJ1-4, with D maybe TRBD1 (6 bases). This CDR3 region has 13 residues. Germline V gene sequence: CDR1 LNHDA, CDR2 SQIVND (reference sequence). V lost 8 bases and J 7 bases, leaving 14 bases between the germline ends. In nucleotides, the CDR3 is TGTGCCAGTTCCAGGGGAGGAGGTGAAAAACTGTTTTTT. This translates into CASSRGGGEKLFF.

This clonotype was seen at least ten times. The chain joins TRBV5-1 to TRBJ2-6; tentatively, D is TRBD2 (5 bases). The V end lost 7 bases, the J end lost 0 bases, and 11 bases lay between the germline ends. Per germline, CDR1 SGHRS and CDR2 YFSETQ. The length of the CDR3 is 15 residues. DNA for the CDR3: TGCGCCAGCGGCAGCGGCCCCTCTGGGGCCAACGTCCTGACTTTC. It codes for CASGSGPSGANVLTF.

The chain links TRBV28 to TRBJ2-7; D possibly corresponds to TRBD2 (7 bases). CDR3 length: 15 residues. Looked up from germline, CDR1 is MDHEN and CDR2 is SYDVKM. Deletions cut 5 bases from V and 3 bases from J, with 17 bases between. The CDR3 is CASSPRGAGSYEQYV. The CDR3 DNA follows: TGTGCCAGCAGTCCCCGGGGGGCGGGTAGCTACGAGCAGTACGTC.

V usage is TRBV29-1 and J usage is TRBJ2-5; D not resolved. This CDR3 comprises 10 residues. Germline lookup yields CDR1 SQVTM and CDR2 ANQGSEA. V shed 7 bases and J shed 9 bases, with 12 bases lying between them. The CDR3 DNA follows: TGCAGCGCCCAAACTTGGGCCCAGTACTTC. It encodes CSAQTWAQYF.

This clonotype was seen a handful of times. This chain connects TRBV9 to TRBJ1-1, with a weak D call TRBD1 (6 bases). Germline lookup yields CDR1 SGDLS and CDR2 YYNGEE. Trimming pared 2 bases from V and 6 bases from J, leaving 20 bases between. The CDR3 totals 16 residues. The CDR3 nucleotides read TGTGCCAGCAGCGTCGATCCGGGGGCGATTTGGGCTGAAGCTTTCTTT. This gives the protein CASSVDPGAIWAEAFF.

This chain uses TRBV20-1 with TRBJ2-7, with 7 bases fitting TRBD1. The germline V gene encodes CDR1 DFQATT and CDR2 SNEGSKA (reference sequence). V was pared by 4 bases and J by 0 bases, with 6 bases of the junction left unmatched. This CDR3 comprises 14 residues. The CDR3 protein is CSAKAGTDSYEQYF. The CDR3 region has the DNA TGCAGTGCTAAGGCCGGGACAGACTCCTACGAGCAGTACTTC.

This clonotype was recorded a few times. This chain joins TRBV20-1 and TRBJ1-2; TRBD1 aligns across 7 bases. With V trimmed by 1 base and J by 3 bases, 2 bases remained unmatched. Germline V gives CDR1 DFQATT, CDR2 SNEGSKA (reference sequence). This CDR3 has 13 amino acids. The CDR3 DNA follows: TGCAGTGCTAGAGGGCAGGGGGACTATGGCTACACCTTC. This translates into CSARGQGDYGYTF.

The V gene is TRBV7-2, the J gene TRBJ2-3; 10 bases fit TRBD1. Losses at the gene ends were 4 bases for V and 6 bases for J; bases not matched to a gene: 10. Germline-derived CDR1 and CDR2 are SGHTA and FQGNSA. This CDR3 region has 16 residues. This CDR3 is CASSYTTGGRVDTQYF. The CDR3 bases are TGTGCCAGCAGCTACACGACAGGGGGCAGGGTGGATACGCAGTATTTT.

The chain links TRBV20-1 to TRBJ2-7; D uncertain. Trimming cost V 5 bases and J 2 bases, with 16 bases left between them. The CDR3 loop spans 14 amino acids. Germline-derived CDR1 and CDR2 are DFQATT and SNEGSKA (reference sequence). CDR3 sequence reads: CSAPNVNQAYEQYF. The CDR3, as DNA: TGCAGTGCTCCCAACGTTAATCAGGCCTACGAGCAGTACTTC.

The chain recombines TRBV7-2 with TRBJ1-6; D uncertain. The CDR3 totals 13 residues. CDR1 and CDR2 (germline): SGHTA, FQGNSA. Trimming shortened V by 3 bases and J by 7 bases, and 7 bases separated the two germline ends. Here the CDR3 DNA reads TGTGCCAGCAGCTTTGCTGAAAATTCACCCCTCCACTTT. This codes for CASSFAENSPLHF.

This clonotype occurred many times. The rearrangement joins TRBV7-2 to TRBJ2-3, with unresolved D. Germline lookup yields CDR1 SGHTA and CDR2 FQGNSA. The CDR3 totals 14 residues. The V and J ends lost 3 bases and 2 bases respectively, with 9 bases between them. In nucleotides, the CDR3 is TGTGCCAGCAGCTTCGGTTATTACACAGATACGCAGTATTTT. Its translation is CASSFGYYTDTQYF. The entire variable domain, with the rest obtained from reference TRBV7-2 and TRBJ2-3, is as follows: GAGVSQSPSNKVTEKGKDVELRCDPISGHTALYWYRQSLGQGLEFLIYFQGNSAPDKSGLPSDRFSAERTGGSVSTLTIQRTQQEDSAVYLCASSFGYYTDTQYFGPGTRLTVL.

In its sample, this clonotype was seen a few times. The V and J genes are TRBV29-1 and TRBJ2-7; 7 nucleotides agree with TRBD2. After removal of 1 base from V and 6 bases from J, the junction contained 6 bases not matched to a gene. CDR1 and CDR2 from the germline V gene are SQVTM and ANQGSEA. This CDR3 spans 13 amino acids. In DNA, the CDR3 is TGCAGCGTTGAAGTCCAGCGGGGCGGCGAGCAGTACTTC. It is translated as CSVEVQRGGEQYF.

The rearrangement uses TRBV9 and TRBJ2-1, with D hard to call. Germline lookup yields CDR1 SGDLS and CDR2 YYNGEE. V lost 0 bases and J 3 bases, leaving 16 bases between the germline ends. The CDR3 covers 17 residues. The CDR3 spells CASSVVGGSVGYNEQFF. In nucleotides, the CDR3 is TGTGCCAGCAGCGTAGTGGGTGGGTCTGTAGGCTACAATGAGCAGTTCTTC.

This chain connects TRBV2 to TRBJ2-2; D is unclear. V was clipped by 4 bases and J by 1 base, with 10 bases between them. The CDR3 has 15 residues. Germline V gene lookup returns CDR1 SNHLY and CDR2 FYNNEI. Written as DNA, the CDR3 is TGTGCCAGCAGTGGCGGCAGACGGAACACCGGGGAGCTGTTTTTT. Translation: CASSGGRRNTGELFF.

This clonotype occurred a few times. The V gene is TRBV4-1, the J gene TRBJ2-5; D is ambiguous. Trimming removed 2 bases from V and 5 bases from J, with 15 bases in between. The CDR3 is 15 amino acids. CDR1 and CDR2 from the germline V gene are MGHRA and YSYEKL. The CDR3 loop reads CASSQMGLSRETQYF. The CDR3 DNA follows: TGCGCCAGCAGCCAAATGGGCCTCAGTCGGGAGACCCAGTACTTC.

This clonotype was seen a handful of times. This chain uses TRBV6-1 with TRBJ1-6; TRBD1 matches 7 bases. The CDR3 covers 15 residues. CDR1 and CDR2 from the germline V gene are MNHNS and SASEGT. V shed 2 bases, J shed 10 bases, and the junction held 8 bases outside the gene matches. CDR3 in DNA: TGTGCCAGCAGTGAAATCAGGACAGGTCACTCACCCCTCCACTTT. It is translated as CASSEIRTGHSPLHF.

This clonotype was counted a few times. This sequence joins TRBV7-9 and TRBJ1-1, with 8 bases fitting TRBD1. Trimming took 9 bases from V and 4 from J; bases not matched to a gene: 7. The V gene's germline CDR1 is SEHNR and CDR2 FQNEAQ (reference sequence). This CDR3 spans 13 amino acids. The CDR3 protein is CASETGEGTEAFF. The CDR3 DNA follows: TGTGCCAGTGAGACAGGGGAGGGCACTGAAGCTTTCTTT.

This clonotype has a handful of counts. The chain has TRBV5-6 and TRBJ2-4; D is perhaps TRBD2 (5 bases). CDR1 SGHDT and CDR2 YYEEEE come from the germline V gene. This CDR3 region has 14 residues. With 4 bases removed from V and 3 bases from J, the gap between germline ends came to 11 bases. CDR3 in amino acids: CASSPTRLKNIQYF. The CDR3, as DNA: TGTGCCAGCAGCCCAACTAGGCTCAAAAACATTCAGTACTTC.

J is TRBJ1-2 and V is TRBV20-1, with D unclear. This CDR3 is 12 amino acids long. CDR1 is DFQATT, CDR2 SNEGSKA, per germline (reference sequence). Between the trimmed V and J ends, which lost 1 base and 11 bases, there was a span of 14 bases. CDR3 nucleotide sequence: TGCAGTGCTAGAGCCGGGGATGTTAGGTACACCTTC. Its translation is CSARAGDVRYTF.

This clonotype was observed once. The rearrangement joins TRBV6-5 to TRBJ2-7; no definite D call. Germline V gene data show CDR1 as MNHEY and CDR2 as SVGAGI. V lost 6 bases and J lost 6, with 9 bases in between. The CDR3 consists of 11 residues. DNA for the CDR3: TGTGCCAGCAGACTGGGCGCCGAGCAGTACGTC. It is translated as CASRLGAEQYV.

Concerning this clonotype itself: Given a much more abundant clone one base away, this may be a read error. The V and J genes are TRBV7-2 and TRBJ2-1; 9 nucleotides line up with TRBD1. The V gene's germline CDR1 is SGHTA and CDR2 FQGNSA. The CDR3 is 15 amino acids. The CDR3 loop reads CAGSFNRGLPIEQFF. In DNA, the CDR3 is TGTGCCGGCAGCTTCAACAGGGGGCTCCCTATTGAGCAGTTCTTC.

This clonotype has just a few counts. DNA for the CDR3: TGTGCCAGCAGCTTAGAGGGGGGTCTAGCCAAAAACATTCAGTACTTC. It yields the protein CASSLEGGLAKNIQYF. The chain recombines TRBV7-8 with TRBJ2-4, with D perhaps being TRBD1 or TRBD2 (6 bases each). V lost 1 base and J lost 0, with 10 bases in between. The V gene's germline CDR1 is SGHVS and CDR2 FQNEAQ. The CDR3 is 16 amino acids.

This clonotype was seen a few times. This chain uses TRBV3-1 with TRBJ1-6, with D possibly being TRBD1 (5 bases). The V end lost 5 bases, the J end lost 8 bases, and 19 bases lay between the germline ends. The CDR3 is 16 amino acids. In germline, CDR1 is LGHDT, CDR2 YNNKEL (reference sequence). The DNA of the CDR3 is TGTGCCAGCAGCGGCGGGGCGAACAGCCACTATTCACCCCTCCACTTT. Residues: CASSGGANSHYSPLHF.

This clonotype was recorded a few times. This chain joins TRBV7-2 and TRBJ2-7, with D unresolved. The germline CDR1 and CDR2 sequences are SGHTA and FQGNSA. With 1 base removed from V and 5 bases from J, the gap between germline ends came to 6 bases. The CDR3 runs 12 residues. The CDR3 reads CASSLVGNEQYF. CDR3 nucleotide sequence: TGTGCCAGCAGCTTAGTGGGGAACGAGCAGTACTTC.

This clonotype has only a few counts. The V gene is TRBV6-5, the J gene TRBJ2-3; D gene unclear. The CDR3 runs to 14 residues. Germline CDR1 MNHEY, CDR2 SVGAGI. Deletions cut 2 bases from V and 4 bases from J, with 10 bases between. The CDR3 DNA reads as TGTGCCAGCAGTTACGCCCCTGGTGCAGATACGCAGTATTTT. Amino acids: CASSYAPGADTQYF.